The 24 T cell receptor beta chains presented below share a single source sample, sequenced in a study of T cells after yellow fever vaccination. TCRdb re-analysed the 5' RACE reads in MiXCR, keeping a single row per CDR3 protein. Seen here are around 160,000 distinct CDR3 sequences, around 7.3% observed once, and the top ten hold approximately 2.5%. The sequencing here drew on CD4+ T cells sorted from PBMCs, taken 5 days after the first yellow fever vaccination. Source of these receptors: a young man who received the YFV17D yellow fever vaccine.

This clonotype came up many times. This chain's CDR3 is CASSQVPGDGRYEQYV. CDR3 coding DNA: TGCGCCAGCAGCCAAGTGCCCGGGGACGGACGGTACGAGCAGTACGTC. V gene TRBV4-1 combines with J gene TRBJ2-7, with D perhaps assigned TRBD1 or TRBD2 (5 bases each). Germline V gives CDR1 MGHRA, CDR2 YSYEKL. The germline V and J ends were trimmed by 1 base and 4 bases, with 17 bases remaining between them. The length of the CDR3 is 16 residues.

This clonotype showed up just a few times. The rearrangement uses TRBV15 and TRBJ1-4; tentatively, D is TRBD1 (5 bases). V lost 1 base and J lost 5, with 20 bases in between. Looked up from germline, CDR1 is LNHNV and CDR2 is YYDKDF (reference sequence). The CDR3 extends over 18 amino acids. This CDR3 is CATSRGGAVGRPNEKLFF. The CDR3 coding sequence is TGTGCCACCAGCAGAGGTGGGGCAGTGGGGAGGCCAAATGAAAAACTGTTTTTT.

This clonotype was picked up many times. The chain is built from TRBV6-5 and TRBJ2-7, with D tentatively TRBD2 (5 bases). The germline V and J ends were trimmed by 5 bases and 7 bases, with 18 bases remaining between them. The CDR3 extends over 14 amino acids. Germline assignment: CDR1 MNHEY and CDR2 SVGAGI. The CDR3 bases are TGTGCCAGCAGTCACCGGGTGGGAGCCGGGGAGCAGTACGTC. Amino acids: CASSHRVGAGEQYV.

The gene calls are TRBV29-1 and TRBJ2-1; D might be TRBD2 (5 bases). Trimming left V 4 bases short and J 1 base short, with 8 bases between. The germline V gene has CDR1 SQVTM and CDR2 ANQGSEA. The length of the CDR3 is 13 residues. For the CDR3, the DNA is TGCAGCGTTGGACTACAATCCTACAATGAGCAGTTCTTC. The encoded protein is CSVGLQSYNEQFF.

The genes are TRBV12-3 or TRBV12-4 and TRBJ1-1; D is undetermined. This CDR3 has 13 amino acids. Trimming pared 10 bases from V and 0 bases from J, leaving 12 bases between. The CDR3 is CATKTRLNTEAFF. CDR3 sequence (DNA): TGTGCCACCAAGACAAGATTGAACACTGAAGCTTTCTTT.

This clonotype was seen a few times. The chain employs TRBV7-6 and TRBJ1-2, with D maybe TRBD1 (5 bases). The CDR3 spans 16 residues. Per germline, CDR1 SGHVS and CDR2 FNYEAQ. Trimming removed 5 bases from V and 4 bases from J, with 20 bases in between. This CDR3 is CASSLVRDGVAYGYTF. CDR3 in DNA: TGTGCCAGCAGCCTTGTACGGGACGGGGTAGCCTATGGCTACACCTTC.

This chain joins TRBV4-2 and TRBJ1-2, with 7 bases lining up with TRBD1. CDR1 LGHNA and CDR2 YNFKEQ come from the germline V gene. V gave up 0 bases and J gave up 3 bases; unmatched junction bases: 7. The CDR3 sequence is 16 residues long. The CDR3 DNA reads TGTGCCAGCAGCCAAGATGTCGGACAGGCTTACTATGGCTACACCTTC. It encodes CASSQDVGQAYYGYTF.

In its sample, this clonotype was seen many times. CDR3 bases: TGCAGTGCTAGAGATATCAACGCTGCGGGCACTGAAGCTTTCTTT. Protein sequence: CSARDINAAGTEAFF. The V call is TRBV20-1, the J call TRBJ1-1; D remains ambiguous. Germline values: CDR1 DFQATT, CDR2 SNEGSKA (reference sequence). There are 15 residues in the CDR3. Trimming removed 0 bases from V and 4 bases from J, with 15 bases in between.

This clonotype was counted a few times. The chain couples TRBV4-1 to TRBJ1-5; TRBD1 matches at 10 bases. The CDR3 is 14 residues long. Losses at the gene ends were 3 bases for V and 9 bases for J; bases not matched to a gene: 5. Per the germline V gene, CDR1 is MGHRA and CDR2 is YSYEKL. CDR3 residues: CASSQGQGIGPQHF. The CDR3 coding sequence is TGCGCCAGCAGCCAGGGACAGGGGATAGGGCCCCAGCATTTT.

This clonotype was seen ten or more times. The J gene is TRBJ1-5, the V gene TRBV7-2; TRBD1 matches 7 bases. Unmatched junction bases numbered 3, after V lost 5 bases and J lost 5 bases. The CDR3 loop spans 13 amino acids. Germline CDR1 and CDR2: SGHTA and FQGNSA. This chain's CDR3 is CASSRDRDQPQHF. The CDR3 region has the DNA TGTGCCAGCAGCCGAGACAGGGATCAGCCCCAGCATTTT.

In regard to this clonotype: One base away lies a much larger clone, so this may be a sequencing read error. The genes are TRBV6-5 and TRBJ2-1, with D perhaps matching TRBD2 (5 bases). The CDR3 extends over 11 amino acids. Trimming left V 8 bases short and J 8 bases short, with 10 bases between. Germline V gene lookup returns CDR1 MNHEY and CDR2 SVGAGI. The CDR3 nucleotides read TGTGCCAGCTGGCGGGTTTATGAGCAGTTCTTC. Its translation is CASWRVYEQFF.

There are many counts of this clonotype. The rearrangement joins TRBV5-1 to TRBJ1-1; TRBD1 matches 7 bases. The V segment lost 4 bases and the J segment 4 bases; nucleotides outside the gene matches: 10. The germline CDR1 and CDR2 sequences are SGHRS and YFSETQ. The length of the CDR3 is 15 residues. CDR3: CASSRDESGGTEAFF. CDR3 sequence (DNA): TGCGCCAGCAGCAGGGATGAGTCAGGGGGCACTGAAGCTTTCTTT.

The V gene is TRBV10-3, the J gene TRBJ2-5; 10 positions match TRBD1. CDR1 ENHRY and CDR2 SYGVKD come from the germline V gene. Trimming took 3 bases from V and 7 from J; bases not matched to a gene: 8. The CDR3 covers 15 residues. The CDR3 loop is CAISEPGTGEGTQYF. Written as DNA, the CDR3 is TGTGCCATCAGTGAACCCGGGACAGGGGAGGGGACCCAGTACTTC.

In its sample, this clonotype was seen a few times. This sequence joins TRBV5-4 and TRBJ2-1, with 7 bases that match TRBD2. The ends lost 0 bases at V and 5 bases at J; junction bases unmatched: 5. The CDR3 is 15 residues long. CDR1 and CDR2 (germline): SGHNT, YYREEE (reference sequence). The CDR3 coding sequence is TGTGCCAGCAGCTTGGGCTGGGGGGGAAACAATGAGCAGTTCTTC. This codes for CASSLGWGGNNEQFF.

In this sample, this clonotype turned up many times. The chain is built from TRBV7-2 and TRBJ2-7, with TRBD2 identical over 8 bases. This CDR3 contains 14 residues. J was trimmed by 6 bases and V by 6 bases; bases with no gene match: 10. CDR1 is SGHTA and CDR2 is FQGNSA in the germline V gene. CDR3 loop: CASSTVGAGGEQYF. CDR3 sequence (DNA): TGTGCCAGCAGTACCGTTGGTGCGGGGGGCGAGCAGTACTTC.

The table lists this clonotype with many counts. The chain couples TRBV18 to TRBJ2-5; maybe TRBD2 (5 bases). In germline, CDR1 is KGHSH, CDR2 LQKENI. This CDR3 contains 15 residues. V shed 0 bases and J shed 5 bases, with 13 bases lying between them. CDR3 region: CASSPPMTGMETQYF. The CDR3 DNA sequence: TGTGCCAGCTCACCACCGATGACGGGGATGGAGACCCAGTACTTC.

The rearrangement joins TRBV19 to TRBJ2-1; D is possibly TRBD1 (6 bases). Between the trimmed V and J ends, which lost 5 bases and 0 bases, there was a span of 14 bases. The CDR3 runs to 16 residues. Germline V lookup: CDR1 LNHDA, CDR2 SQIVND (reference sequence). The CDR3 is CASSGIGGSSYNEQFF. In DNA form, the CDR3 reads TGTGCCAGTAGTGGGATAGGGGGAAGCTCCTACAATGAGCAGTTCTTC.

This clonotype was detected a few times. The chain couples TRBV7-8 to TRBJ2-1; the D is unclear. The germline V gene encodes CDR1 SGHVS and CDR2 FQNEAQ. This CDR3 has 14 residues. Trimming pared 2 bases from V and 9 bases from J, leaving 14 bases between. The chain's CDR3 is CASSLFGRQSEQFF. CDR3 nucleotides: TGTGCCAGCAGCTTATTCGGAAGGCAGAGTGAGCAGTTCTTC. Full variable domain (missing parts from reference TRBV7-8 and TRBJ2-1): GAGVSQSPRYKVAKRGQDVALRCDPISGHVSLFWYQQALGQGPEFLTYFQNEAQLDKSGLPSDRFFAERPEGSVSTLKIQRTQQEDSAVYLCASSLFGRQSEQFFGPGTRLTVL.

In its sample, this clonotype was seen many times. J is TRBJ2-7 and V is TRBV10-2; possible D gene TRBD2, 5 bases. Trimming cost V 6 bases and J 3 bases, with 15 bases left between them. Germline-derived CDR1 and CDR2 are WSHSY and SAAADI. The CDR3 covers 14 residues. The CDR3 region is CASRDPRDFYEQYF. Here the CDR3 DNA reads TGCGCCAGCAGAGATCCCCGGGATTTCTACGAGCAGTACTTC.

At least ten counts were recorded for this clonotype. Here the CDR3 DNA reads TGTGCCAGCAGCCTACACCCGGGACAGGGTGGCAACGAGCAGTACTTC. It specifies CASSLHPGQGGNEQYF. V gene TRBV4-2 combines with J gene TRBJ2-7, with 9 bases aligning to TRBD1. Germline CDR1 reads LGHNA; CDR2 reads YNFKEQ. The CDR3 is 16 residues long. Trimming cost V 4 bases and J 5 bases; bases outside gene matches: 12.

In its sample, this clonotype was seen many times. This sequence joins TRBV5-1 and TRBJ1-1; D is ambiguous. The CDR3 extends over 12 amino acids. The V and J ends lost 0 bases and 8 bases respectively, with 8 bases between them. Germline V gives CDR1 SGHRS, CDR2 YFSETQ. The CDR3 DNA sequence: TGCGCCAGCAGCTTGGAAGGGCAGGAAGCTTTCTTT. This sequence encodes CASSLEGQEAFF.

This clonotype showed up just a few times. The V gene is TRBV7-2, the J gene TRBJ1-6, with D unresolved. Trimming removed 4 bases from V and 13 bases from J, with 14 bases in between. This CDR3 is built from 13 residues. CDR1 SGHTA and CDR2 FQGNSA come from the germline V gene. The CDR3: CASSSSLTGPLHF. CDR3 nucleotide sequence: TGTGCCAGCAGCTCCTCGTTGACGGGGCCCCTCCACTTT. The complete variable domain, with remaining parts taken from reference TRBV7-2 and TRBJ1-6, reads GAGVSQSPSNKVTEKGKDVELRCDPISGHTALYWYRQSLGQGLEFLIYFQGNSAPDKSGLPSDRFSAERTGGSVSTLTIQRTQQEDSAVYLCASSSSLTGPLHFGNGTRLTVT.

V and J are TRBV6-1 and TRBJ2-2; TRBD2 matches 10 bases. The ends lost 6 bases at V and 1 base at J; junction bases unmatched: 2. There are 15 residues in the CDR3. Per germline, CDR1 MNHNS and CDR2 SASEGT. CDR3 nucleotide sequence: TGTGCCAGCAGAACTAGCGGGAAGAACACCGGGGAGCTGTTTTTT. Translated, it gives CASRTSGKNTGELFF.

This clonotype appeared many times. This chain links TRBV5-1 with TRBJ1-2; a possible D gene is TRBD1 (5 bases). Germline V gene lookup returns CDR1 SGHRS and CDR2 YFSETQ. CDR3 size: 16 residues. The V end lost 6 bases, the J end lost 0 bases, and 18 bases lay between the germline ends. CDR3 protein: CASTSTLGTANYGYTF. The CDR3, as DNA: TGCGCCAGCACCTCGACCCTGGGGACGGCTAACTATGGCTACACCTTC.